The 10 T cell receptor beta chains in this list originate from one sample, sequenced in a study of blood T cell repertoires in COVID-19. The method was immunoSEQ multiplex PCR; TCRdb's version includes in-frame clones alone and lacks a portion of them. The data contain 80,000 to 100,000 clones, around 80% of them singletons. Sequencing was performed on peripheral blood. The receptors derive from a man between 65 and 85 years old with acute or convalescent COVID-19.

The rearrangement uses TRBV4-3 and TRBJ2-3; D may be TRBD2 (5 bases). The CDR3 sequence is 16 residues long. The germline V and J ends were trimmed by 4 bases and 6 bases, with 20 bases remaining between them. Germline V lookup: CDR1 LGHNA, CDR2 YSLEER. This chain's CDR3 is CASSPLSGGFFDTQYF. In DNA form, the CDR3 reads TGCGCCAGCAGCCCCCTAAGCGGTGGGTTCTTTGATACGCAGTATTTT.

CDR3 in DNA: TGCAGTGCTAGTAAGCCGGAGGCTGATGAGCAGTTCTTC. Protein product: CSASKPEADEQFF. The chain links TRBV20-1 to TRBJ2-1, with D possibly matching TRBD2 (5 bases). The length of the CDR3 is 13 residues. The V gene's germline CDR1 is DFQATT and CDR2 SNEGSKA (reference sequence). Trimming removed 3 bases from V and 8 bases from J, with 14 bases in between.

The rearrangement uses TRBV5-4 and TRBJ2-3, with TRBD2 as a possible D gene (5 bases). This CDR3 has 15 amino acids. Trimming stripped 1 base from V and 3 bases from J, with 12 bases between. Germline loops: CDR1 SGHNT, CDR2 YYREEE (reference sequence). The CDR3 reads CASSLSRGNTDTQYF. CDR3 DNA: TGTGCCAGCAGCTTGAGTCGAGGGAATACAGATACGCAGTATTTT. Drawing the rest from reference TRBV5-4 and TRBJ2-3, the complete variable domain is ETGVTQSPTHLIKTRGQQVTLRCSSQSGHNTVSWYQQALGQGPQFIFQYYREEENGRGNFPPRFSGLQFPNYSSELNVNALELDDSALYLCASSLSRGNTDTQYFGPGTRLTVL.

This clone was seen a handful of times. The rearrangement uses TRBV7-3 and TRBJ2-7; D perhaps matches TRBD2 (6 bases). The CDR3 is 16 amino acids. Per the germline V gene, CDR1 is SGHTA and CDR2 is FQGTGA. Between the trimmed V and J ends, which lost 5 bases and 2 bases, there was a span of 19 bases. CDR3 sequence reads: CASSPRGSSDPYEQYF. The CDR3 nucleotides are TGTGCCAGCAGCCCCCGGGGGTCCTCAGACCCCTACGAGCAGTACTTC.

The CDR3 loop is CAISAQSAGGPNEQFF. CDR3 bases: TGTGCCATCTCGGCCCAGTCAGCGGGAGGGCCGAATGAGCAGTTCTTC. The rearrangement joins TRBV10-3 to TRBJ2-1, with 10 bases matching TRBD2. Trimming took 8 bases from V and 7 from J; bases not matched to a gene: 14. The CDR3 consists of 16 residues. Germline V lookup: CDR1 ENHRY, CDR2 SYGVKD.

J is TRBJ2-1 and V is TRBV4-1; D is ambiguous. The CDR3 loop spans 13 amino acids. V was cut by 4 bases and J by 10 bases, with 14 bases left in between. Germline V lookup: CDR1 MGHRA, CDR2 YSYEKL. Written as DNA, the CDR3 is TGCGCCAGCAGCCCCTCATTGATCCGGGAGCAGTTCTTC. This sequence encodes CASSPSLIREQFF.

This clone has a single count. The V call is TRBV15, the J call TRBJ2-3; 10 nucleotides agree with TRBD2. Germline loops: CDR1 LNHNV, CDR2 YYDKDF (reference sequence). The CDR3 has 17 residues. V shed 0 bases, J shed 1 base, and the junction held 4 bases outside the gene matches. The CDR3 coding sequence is TGTGCCACCAGCAGAGATAGGCTAGCGGGAGGCACAGATACGCAGTATTTT. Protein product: CATSRDRLAGGTDTQYF.

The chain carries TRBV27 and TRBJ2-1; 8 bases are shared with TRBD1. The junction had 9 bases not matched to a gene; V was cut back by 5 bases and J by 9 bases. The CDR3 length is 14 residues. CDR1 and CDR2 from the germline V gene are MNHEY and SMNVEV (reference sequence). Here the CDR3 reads CASSGQGLSAEQFF. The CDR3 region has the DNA TGTGCCAGCAGTGGACAGGGTCTAAGTGCTGAGCAGTTCTTC.

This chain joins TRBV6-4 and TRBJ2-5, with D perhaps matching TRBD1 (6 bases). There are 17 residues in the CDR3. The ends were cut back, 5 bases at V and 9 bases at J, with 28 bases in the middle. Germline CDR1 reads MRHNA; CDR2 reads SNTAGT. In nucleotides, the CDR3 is TGTGCCAGCAGTTGGGTGGTGGTGAAGGGCGACGAGGGGGCCCAGTACTTC. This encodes CASSWVVVKGDEGAQYF.

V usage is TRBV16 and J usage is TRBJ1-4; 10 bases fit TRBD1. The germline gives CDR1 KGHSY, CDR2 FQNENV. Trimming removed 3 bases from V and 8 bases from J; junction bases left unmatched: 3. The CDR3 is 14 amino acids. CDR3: CASSHGTGVEKLFF. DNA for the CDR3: TGTGCCAGCAGCCACGGGACAGGGGTAGAAAAACTGTTTTTT.